One sample yielded the 17 T cell receptor beta chains listed below, sequenced in a study of cytomegalovirus exposure and HLA in healthy donors. It was with 60 Vbeta and 13 Jbeta primers that the PCR ran. Assay used: immunoSEQ multiplex PCR; TCRdb lists only in-frame clones, some missing. The data contain around 120,000 clones, about 75% of them seen just once; the ten biggest clones take up about 30%. Sequencing was performed on PBMCs. The receptor source for this set is a man aged 60 to 69 in good health and CMV-seropositive.

This chain links TRBV4-2 with TRBJ2-1; TRBD2 aligns across 7 bases. CDR3 length: 16 residues. In germline, CDR1 is LGHNA, CDR2 YNFKEQ. After removal of 1 base from V and 0 bases from J, the junction contained 3 bases not matched to a gene. CDR3 nucleotides: TGTGCCAGCAGCCAAGTAGCGGGCTCCTCCTACAATGAGCAGTTCTTC. The encoded protein is CASSQVAGSSYNEQFF.

This rearrangement joins TRBV7-3 to TRBJ2-1, with 15 bases identical to TRBD2. Germline V gene sequence: CDR1 SGHTA, CDR2 FQGTGA. The CDR3 is 19 residues long. V was clipped by 4 bases and J by 3 bases; unmatched bases: 10. CDR3 in amino acids: CASSSPPGLAGGLYNEQFF. The CDR3 nucleotides are TGTGCCAGCAGCTCCCCCCCGGGACTAGCGGGGGGCCTCTACAATGAGCAGTTCTTC.

The chain has TRBV7-9 and TRBJ1-3; D perhaps matches TRBD1 (6 bases). The CDR3 covers 16 residues. The germline V gene encodes CDR1 SEHNR and CDR2 FQNEAQ (reference sequence). V dropped 6 bases and J dropped 7 bases, with 22 bases sitting between them. The CDR3 protein is CASRTVQGWGPNTIYF. The CDR3 DNA sequence: TGTGCCAGCAGAACCGTGCAGGGGTGGGGTCCGAACACCATATATTTT.

This chain joins TRBV18 and TRBJ2-1, with 8 bases lining up with TRBD2. Germline CDR1 reads KGHSH; CDR2 reads LQKENI. The CDR3 has 13 amino acids. V lost 3 bases to trimming and J lost 9 bases; unmatched junction nucleotides: 4. Here the CDR3 DNA reads TGTGCCAGCTCACCCGGACTAGCTGCTGAGCAGTTCTTC. Translating gives CASSPGLAAEQFF.

A few counts support this clone. This chain joins TRBV25-1 and TRBJ2-1, with TRBD2 matching 9 bases. Trimming at V came to 10 bases and at J to 10 bases, leaving 14 bases not matched to a gene. This CDR3 has 14 residues. CDR1 is MGHDK and CDR2 is SYGVNS in the germline V gene. In nucleotides, the CDR3 is TGTGCCACTGCGACTAGCGGAGGAGCCTTGGAGCAGTTCTTC. Protein sequence: CATATSGGALEQFF.

This clone was counted a single time. The chain links TRBV11-2 to TRBJ2-7; D gene ambiguous. The length of the CDR3 is 13 residues. Trimming shortened V by 3 bases and J by 0 bases, and 6 bases separated the two germline ends. CDR1 and CDR2 (germline): SGHAT, FQNNGV. The CDR3 reads CASSLTSSYEQYF. CDR3 nucleotide sequence: TGTGCCAGCAGCTTGACATCCTCCTACGAGCAGTACTTC. The full variable domain, in which reference TRBV11-2 and TRBJ2-7 provide the parts outside the CDR3, is EAGVAQSPRYKIIEKRQSVAFWCNPISGHATLYWYQQILGQGPKLLIQFQNNGVVDDSQLPKDRFSAERLKGVDSTLKIQPAKLEDSAVYLCASSLTSSYEQYFGPGTRLTVT.

The chain couples TRBV28 to TRBJ1-5; 7 nucleotides agree with TRBD1. This CDR3 is 16 amino acids long. V was pared by 2 bases and J by 0 bases, with 4 bases of the junction left unmatched. Germline loops: CDR1 MDHEN, CDR2 SYDVKM. The CDR3 spells CASSLRQGYSNQPQHF. The CDR3 DNA follows: TGTGCCAGCAGTTTACGACAGGGCTATAGCAATCAGCCCCAGCATTTT.

This chain links TRBV30 with TRBJ1-1; 7 nucleotides line up with TRBD1. V lost 6 bases, J lost 2 bases, and 12 bases stayed unmatched. Germline V gene data show CDR1 as GTSNPN and CDR2 as SVGIG (reference sequence). This CDR3 comprises 15 residues. In DNA, the CDR3 is TGTGCCTGCCGAAGGGCCGGGACAGACAACACTGAAGCTTTCTTT. This translates into CACRRAGTDNTEAFF.

The chain combines TRBV30 with TRBJ1-1; 10 positions match TRBD1. The CDR3 covers 15 residues. Germline CDR1 GTSNPN, CDR2 SVGIG (reference sequence). V dropped 4 bases and J dropped 0; count of bases not matched to a gene: 5. The DNA for the CDR3 is TGTGCCTGGAAAAGGACAGGGGGGCTGAACACTGAAGCTTTCTTT. Protein product: CAWKRTGGLNTEAFF.

This sequence joins TRBV18 and TRBJ1-6, with D possibly matching TRBD1 (6 bases). This CDR3 is built from 16 residues. CDR1 is KGHSH, CDR2 LQKENI, per germline. V was shortened by 3 bases and J by 0 bases, with 9 bases between the two germline ends. CDR3 DNA: TGTGCCAGCTCACCTGACAGGAGCTCCTATAATTCACCCCTCCACTTT. Protein sequence: CASSPDRSSYNSPLHF. Using reference TRBV18 and TRBJ1-6 for the parts outside the CDR3, the full variable domain is NAGVMQNPRHLVRRRGQEARLRCSPMKGHSHVYWYRQLPEEGLKFMVYLQKENIIDESGMPKERFSAEFPKEGPSILRIQQVVRGDSAAYFCASSPDRSSYNSPLHFGNGTRLTVT.

This clone was counted only a few times. The chain recombines TRBV19 with TRBJ2-7; perhaps TRBD1 as D (6 bases). The CDR3 runs 14 residues. V was trimmed by 6 bases and J by 5 bases, leaving 17 bases between them. In germline, CDR1 is LNHDA, CDR2 SQIVND (reference sequence). The DNA for the CDR3 is TGTGCCAGTAGCTGGGGGACACAGGGTAACGAGCAGTACTTC. Translating gives CASSWGTQGNEQYF.

This clone was detected only a few times. The V and J genes are TRBV29-1 and TRBJ2-3; 8 positions match TRBD2. Germline assignment: CDR1 SQVTM and CDR2 ANQGSEA. The CDR3 has 14 residues. V gave up 7 bases and J gave up 0 bases; unmatched junction bases: 6. For the CDR3, the DNA is TGCAGCGCCGAGCCTAGCGGGAGCACAGATACGCAGTATTTT. Residues: CSAEPSGSTDTQYF.

The chain links TRBV6-6 to TRBJ2-7, with D perhaps matching TRBD1 (5 bases). CDR1 and CDR2 from the germline V gene are MNHNY and SVGAGI (reference sequence). The CDR3 is 15 amino acids. Trimming left V 6 bases short and J 7 bases short, with 22 bases between. In DNA, the CDR3 is TGTGCCAGCAGCAGGGTGACGAACAGGCGTAATGAGCAGTACTTC. It translates to CASSRVTNRRNEQYF.

V usage is TRBV18 and J usage is TRBJ1-5; maybe TRBD1 (6 bases). The V gene's germline CDR1 is KGHSH and CDR2 LQKENI. Trimming removed 0 bases from V and 3 bases from J, with 12 bases in between. The CDR3 runs 16 residues. This chain's CDR3 is CASSPPPRGDNQPQHF. The DNA for the CDR3 is TGTGCCAGCTCACCACCACCCAGGGGCGACAATCAGCCCCAGCATTTT.

The V gene is TRBV6-1, the J gene TRBJ1-4; D might be TRBD1 (5 bases). The germline V gene encodes CDR1 MNHNS and CDR2 SASEGT. This CDR3 comprises 13 residues. The V and J ends lost 4 bases and 8 bases respectively, with 11 bases between them. The CDR3 nucleotides are TGTGCCAGCAGTGGGGGGGAGGGGGAAAAACTGTTTTTT. Translated, it gives CASSGGEGEKLFF.

This chain uses TRBV7-2 with TRBJ1-5, with TRBD1 matching over 7 bases. The CDR3 loop spans 14 amino acids. V lost 5 bases and J lost 9; bases outside the gene matches: 10. Germline V lookup: CDR1 SGHTA, CDR2 FQGNSA. The DNA for the CDR3 is TGTGCCAGCAGCCTCGAGGGGGCTTCGAGGCCCCAGCATTTT. Amino acids: CASSLEGASRPQHF.

The chain carries TRBV11-2 and TRBJ2-5; 10 bases match TRBD2. There are 15 residues in the CDR3. The germline gives CDR1 SGHAT, CDR2 FQNNGV. The J segment lost 11 bases and the V segment lost 5 bases, leaving 14 bases of the junction unmatched. CDR3 sequence: CASSEKTSGLLWQYF. The CDR3 DNA reads TGTGCCAGCAGCGAAAAGACTAGCGGGCTACTATGGCAGTACTTC.